Below, 26 T cell receptor beta chains from the same sample are listed, as sequenced in a study of Graves' ophthalmopathy and Graves' hyperthyroidism. Researchers took RNA transcripts and amplified TCR beta CDR3 regions from them. A first-round RT-PCR used HTBI primers, followed by a second-round multiplex PCR. TCRdb re-called the multiplex PCR reads through MiXCR, storing one row per CDR3 protein. Of about 620,000 distinct CDR3 sequences listed, roughly 20% are singletons. Input material: peripheral blood. These receptor sequences come from a woman under 30 with stable Graves' hyperthyroidism. Some clones in this sample may be carry-over from other donors' samples.

This clonotype was seen repeatedly, ten times or more. This may be a read error, as it is one base from a much larger clone. The J gene is TRBJ1-1, the V gene TRBV2, with 10 nucleotides matching TRBD1. CDR3 length equals 14 residues. CDR1 is SNHLY, CDR2 FYNNEI, per germline. The CDR3 nucleotides are TGTGCCGGCAGGGTGGACAGGGGGGACACTGAAGCTTTCTTT. Protein product: CAGRVDRGDTEAFF.

A word on this clonotype: It may be a read error: a sequence one base away is much more abundant. The chain combines TRBV6-1 with TRBJ2-5; weak D call: TRBD1 (5 bases). The germline CDR1 and CDR2 sequences are MNHNS and SASEGT. The CDR3 contains 13 residues. CDR3 in DNA: TGTGCCACCTCGGCAGGGCAGAAAGAGACCGAGTACTTC. Translated, it gives CATSAGQKETEYF.

This clonotype was seen repeatedly, ten times or more. V is TRBV7-9 and J is TRBJ1-5, with D unclear. The CDR3 contains 14 residues. Trimming stripped 1 base from V and 6 bases from J, with 10 bases between. The germline V gene has CDR1 SEHNR and CDR2 FQNEAQ (reference sequence). For the CDR3, the DNA is TGTGCCAGCAGCTTAGAGGGATTGGGTCAGCCCCAGCATTTT. Its protein is CASSLEGLGQPQHF.

This clonotype appeared a few times. The V call is TRBV5-1, the J call TRBJ2-5; tentatively, D is TRBD2 (5 bases). The CDR3 has 14 amino acids. Germline V gives CDR1 SGHRS, CDR2 YFSETQ. Trimming stripped 3 bases from V and 3 bases from J, with 12 bases between. The CDR3 nucleotides read TGCGCCAGCAGCTCCCACCCAGCGGAAGAGACCCAGTACTTC. Translating it yields CASSSHPAEETQYF.

The rearrangement joins TRBV6-2 or TRBV6-3 to TRBJ1-1; 7 nucleotides line up with TRBD1. V shed 5 bases and J 10 bases; nucleotides not matched to a gene: 7. There are 12 residues in the CDR3. Germline V CDR1 and CDR2: MNHEY, SVGEGT. CDR3 protein: CASSATTGRAFF. The CDR3 DNA reads as TGTGCCAGCAGTGCAACGACAGGGAGAGCTTTCTTT.

A note on this clonotype: A much more abundant neighbour one base away suggests this may be a read error. The chain combines TRBV7-2 with TRBJ2-2; 8 positions agree with TRBD2. Germline V CDR1 and CDR2: SGHTA, FQGNSA. The CDR3 is made up of 15 amino acids. V was pared by 5 bases and J by 4 bases, with 6 bases of the junction left unmatched. The CDR3 reads CTSSTGRAGTGELFF. The CDR3 bases are TGTACCAGCAGCACCGGGAGGGCGGGCACCGGGGAGCTGTTTTTT.

About this clonotype itself: An end of the junction differs from the germline gene, which may be a read error. The chain is built from TRBV10-3 and TRBJ1-3; D unresolved. The CDR3 sequence is 16 residues long. Looked up from germline, CDR1 is ENHRY and CDR2 is SYGVKD. CDR3 DNA sequence: TGTGCCAGCAGTGAGTACGGCTCCAACTCTGGAAACACCATATATTTT. This codes for CASSEYGSNSGNTIYF.

Note on this clonotype: At one boundary the junction diverges from the germline segment, which might be a read error. This CDR3 reads CASNEGTGASEYF. The CDR3 DNA reads TGTGCCAGCAATGAAGGGACAGGCGCCTCTGAGTACTTC. V usage is TRBV6-1 and J usage is TRBJ2-5, with TRBD1 matching 8 bases. The CDR3 extends over 13 amino acids. Germline lookup yields CDR1 MNHNS and CDR2 SASEGT.

This clonotype was seen ten or more times. J is TRBJ2-7 and V is TRBV2; no clear D gene. Germline V gives CDR1 SNHLY, CDR2 FYNNEI. This CDR3 is 11 amino acids long. Trimming cost V 6 bases and J 4 bases, with 7 bases left between them. CDR3 protein: CASRPTYEQYF. DNA for the CDR3: TGTGCCAGCAGGCCCACTTACGAGCAGTACTTC.

This clonotype was counted many times. The rearrangement uses TRBV11-2 and TRBJ1-1, with 8 bases that match TRBD1. V lost 3 bases, J lost 5 bases, and 8 bases stayed unmatched. Per the germline V gene, CDR1 is SGHAT and CDR2 is FQNNGV. The CDR3 spans 15 residues. The CDR3 region is CASSLGTGGRTEAFF. The CDR3 DNA is TGTGCCAGCAGCTTGGGAACAGGGGGAAGAACTGAAGCTTTCTTT.

This clonotype came up many times. The CDR3 protein is CASSDGVYGYTF. CDR3 coding DNA: TGTGCCAGCAGTGATGGGGTTTATGGCTACACCTTC. J is TRBJ1-2 and V is TRBV6-1, with D hard to call. This CDR3 region has 12 residues. The germline CDR1 and CDR2 sequences are MNHNS and SASEGT. Between the trimmed V and J ends, which lost 3 bases and 5 bases, there was a span of 7 bases.

This clonotype came up a few times. The chain carries TRBV7-2 and TRBJ2-7; the D call may be TRBD1 or TRBD2 (5 bases each). Germline V lookup: CDR1 SGHTA, CDR2 FQGNSA. The V and J ends lost 1 base and 9 bases respectively, with 22 bases between them. The CDR3 covers 16 residues. CDR3 sequence reads: CASSLGGQSGTEVQYF. The CDR3 DNA reads TGTGCCAGCAGCTTAGGCGGGCAATCGGGGACCGAGGTGCAGTACTTC.

V usage is TRBV20-1 and J usage is TRBJ2-3; D possibly corresponds to TRBD1 (6 bases). The end of the DNA is better explained by TRBJ1-5, so the J call may be wrong. The germline V gene has CDR1 DFQATT and CDR2 SNEGSKA (reference sequence). The CDR3 length is 14 residues. The CDR3 spells CSATLPGDTDTQHF. The CDR3 nucleotides read TGCAGTGCCACCCTCCCGGGGGACACAGATACGCAGCATTTT.

The CDR3 region is CASSESRAYEQYF. CDR3 DNA: TGTGCCAGCAGTGAAAGCCGAGCCTACGAGCAGTACTTC. This rearrangement joins TRBV6-1 to TRBJ2-7; no firm D call. The V gene lost 2 bases and the J gene lost 2 bases, with 7 bases spanning the gap. This CDR3 comprises 13 residues. CDR1 is MNHNS and CDR2 is SASEGT in the germline V gene.

Only a few counts were recorded for this clonotype. The chain carries TRBV10-3 and TRBJ2-2; possible D gene TRBD1, 5 bases. The CDR3 is made up of 14 amino acids. Germline V gene data show CDR1 as ENHRY and CDR2 as SYGVKD. Trimming stripped 0 bases from V and 7 bases from J, with 9 bases between. The CDR3 coding sequence is TGTGCCATCAGTGAGTCTGGGGCCGTCGGGGAGCTGTTTTTT. Translated, it gives CAISESGAVGELFF.

V is TRBV12-3 or TRBV12-4 and J is TRBJ1-3; maybe TRBD1 (6 bases). The CDR3 has 14 residues. The V end lost 11 bases, the J end lost 0 bases, and 14 bases lay between the germline ends. In nucleotides, the CDR3 is TGTGCCGGAAAAAGGGGGATCTCTGGAAACACCATATATTTT. Its protein is CAGKRGISGNTIYF.

The chain recombines TRBV10-2 with TRBJ2-5; 7 bases match TRBD1. The CDR3 has 15 residues. Germline CDR1 WSHSY, CDR2 SAAADI. J gave up 1 base and V 7 bases, and 9 bases lay outside the gene matches. CDR3 loop: CASTAGRGIQETQYF. DNA for the CDR3: TGCGCCAGCACTGCTGGCAGGGGGATCCAAGAGACCCAGTACTTC.

As for this clonotype: Given a much more abundant clone one base away, this may be a read error. This rearrangement joins TRBV19 to TRBJ1-6, with 8 nucleotides matching TRBD1. The CDR3 has 15 residues. The V gene's germline CDR1 is LNHDA and CDR2 SQIVND (reference sequence). J gave up 6 bases and V 7 bases, and 8 bases lay outside the gene matches. DNA for the CDR3: TGTGCCAGTACGGGACAGGCCAACTGTAATTCACCCCTCCACTTT. Its protein product is CASTGQANCNSPLHF. Filled out from reference TRBV19 and TRBJ1-6, the complete variable domain reads DGGITQSPKYLFRKEGQNVTLSCEQNLNHDAMYWYRQDPGQGLRLIYYSQIVNDFQKGDIAEGYSVSREKKESFPLTVTSAQKNPTAFYLCASTGQANCNSPLHFGNGTRLTVT.

This clonotype showed up many times. J is TRBJ2-7 and V is TRBV28; 8 nucleotides agree with TRBD2. J gave up 4 bases and V 8 bases, and 4 bases lay outside the gene matches. This CDR3 spans 12 amino acids. Germline V gives CDR1 MDHEN, CDR2 SYDVKM. This CDR3 reads CASGTRTYEQYF. DNA for the CDR3: TGTGCCAGCGGGACTAGGACATACGAGCAGTACTTC.

The J gene is TRBJ1-1, the V gene TRBV6-5; 9 nucleotides line up with TRBD1. Germline CDR1 is MNHEY and CDR2 is SVGAGI. The ends lost 2 bases at V and 5 bases at J; junction bases unmatched: 3. The CDR3 has 14 residues. The CDR3 bases are TGTGCCAGCAGTTACCCCGGGACAGGGACTGAAGCTTTCTTT. This sequence encodes CASSYPGTGTEAFF.

This clonotype occurred a few times. The chain recombines TRBV12-3 or TRBV12-4 with TRBJ2-5, with TRBD2 identical over 10 bases. The ends lost 6 bases at V and 4 bases at J; junction bases unmatched: 11. The CDR3 is 16 amino acids. CDR3 nucleotide sequence: TGTGCCAGCAGCTTTGGGAGCGGGAGGGCCCGAGAGACCCAGTACTTC. Translation gives CASSFGSGRARETQYF.

This clonotype was found many times. The V gene is TRBV19, the J gene TRBJ2-5, with 12 bases fitting TRBD2. J gave up 0 bases and V 5 bases, and 4 bases lay outside the gene matches. The CDR3 extends over 16 amino acids. The germline V gene encodes CDR1 LNHDA and CDR2 SQIVND (reference sequence). The CDR3 here is CASSLTSGGYQETQYF. The CDR3 DNA is TGTGCCAGTAGTCTGACTAGCGGGGGTTACCAAGAGACCCAGTACTTC.

This clonotype was seen repeatedly, ten times or more. The V and J genes are TRBV4-2 and TRBJ2-5, with TRBD1 matching 7 bases. V lost 6 bases to trimming and J lost 6 bases; unmatched junction nucleotides: 10. Germline-derived CDR1 and CDR2 are LGHNA and YNFKEQ. This CDR3 contains 14 residues. CDR3 in DNA: TGTGCCAGCAGTCTTGGGGACAGTAGCAAGACCCAGTACTTC. This codes for CASSLGDSSKTQYF.

In its sample, this clonotype was seen many times. The gene calls are TRBV7-3 and TRBJ1-1, with D uncertain. Trimming shortened V by 0 bases and J by 2 bases, and 10 bases separated the two germline ends. The germline CDR1 and CDR2 sequences are SGHTA and FQGTGA. The CDR3 spans 15 residues. The chain's CDR3 is CASSLTGGFNTEAFF. DNA for the CDR3: TGTGCCAGCAGCTTAACGGGAGGGTTTAACACTGAAGCTTTCTTT.

This clonotype showed up many times. Given a much more abundant clone one base away, this may be a read error. The V call is TRBV28, the J call TRBJ2-7; no firm D call. The germline V gene has CDR1 MDHEN and CDR2 SYDVKM. With 6 bases removed from V and 2 bases from J, the gap between germline ends came to 5 bases. The CDR3 runs 11 residues. In nucleotides, the CDR3 is TGTGCCAGCAGGGGCCCCTACGAGCAGTACTTC. It translates to CASRGPYEQYF.

This clonotype has a count of ten or more. The J gene is TRBJ2-5, the V gene TRBV4-2; 9 bases are a match to TRBD2. The CDR3 spans 17 residues. Unmatched junction bases numbered 14, after V lost 1 base and J lost 8 bases. The germline gives CDR1 LGHNA, CDR2 YNFKEQ. The CDR3 loop is CASSQGLAGDPRDTQYF. The CDR3 coding sequence is TGTGCCAGCAGCCAAGGGTTAGCGGGGGACCCAAGAGACACCCAGTACTTC.